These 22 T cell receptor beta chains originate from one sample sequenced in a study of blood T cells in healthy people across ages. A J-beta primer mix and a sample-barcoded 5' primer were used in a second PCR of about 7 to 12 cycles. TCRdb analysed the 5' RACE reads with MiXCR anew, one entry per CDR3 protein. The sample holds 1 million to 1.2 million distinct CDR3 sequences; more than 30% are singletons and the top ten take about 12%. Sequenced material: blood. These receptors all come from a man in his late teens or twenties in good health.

The CDR3 nucleotides read TGCAGTGCTAGAGATCCGGGAGAGATCTATGGCTACACCTTC. Translation gives CSARDPGEIYGYTF. The gene calls are TRBV20-1 and TRBJ1-2; D unresolved. The germline V gene encodes CDR1 DFQATT and CDR2 SNEGSKA (reference sequence). Trimming removed 0 bases at V and 4 bases at J, with 12 bases between. The CDR3 spans 14 residues.

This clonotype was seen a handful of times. The CDR3 spells CASSSPPNRGSYNEQFF. The CDR3 DNA is TGCGCCAGCAGCTCGCCCCCCAACAGGGGCTCCTACAATGAGCAGTTCTTC. This chain uses TRBV5-1 with TRBJ2-1; 7 nucleotides line up with TRBD1. V lost 3 bases, J lost 0 bases, and 9 bases stayed unmatched. CDR1 and CDR2 from the germline V gene are SGHRS and YFSETQ. The CDR3 spans 17 residues.

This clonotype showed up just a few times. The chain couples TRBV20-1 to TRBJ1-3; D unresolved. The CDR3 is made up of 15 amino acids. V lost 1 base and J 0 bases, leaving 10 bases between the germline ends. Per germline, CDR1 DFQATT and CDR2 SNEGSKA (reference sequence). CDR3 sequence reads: CSARAHGPSGNTIYF. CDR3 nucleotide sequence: TGCAGTGCTAGAGCTCACGGACCCTCTGGAAACACCATATATTTT.

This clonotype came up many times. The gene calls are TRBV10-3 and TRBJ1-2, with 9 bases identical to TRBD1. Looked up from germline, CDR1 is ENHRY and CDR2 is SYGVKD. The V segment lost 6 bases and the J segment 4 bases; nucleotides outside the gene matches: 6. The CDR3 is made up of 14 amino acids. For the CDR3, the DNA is TGTGCCATCAGGACCACAGGGGGCGGCTATGGCTACACCTTC. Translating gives CAIRTTGGGYGYTF.

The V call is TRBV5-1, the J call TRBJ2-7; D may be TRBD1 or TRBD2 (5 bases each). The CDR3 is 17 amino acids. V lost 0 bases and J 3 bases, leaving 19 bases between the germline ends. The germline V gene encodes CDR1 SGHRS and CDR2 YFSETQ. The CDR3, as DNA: TGCGCCAGCAGCTTGGCCCAGTATCCGGGACGCAACTACGAGCAGTACTTC. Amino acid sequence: CASSLAQYPGRNYEQYF.

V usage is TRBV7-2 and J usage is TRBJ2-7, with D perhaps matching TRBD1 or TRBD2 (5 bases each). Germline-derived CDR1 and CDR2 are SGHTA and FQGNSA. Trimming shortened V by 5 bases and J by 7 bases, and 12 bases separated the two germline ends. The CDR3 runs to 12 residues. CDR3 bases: TGTGCCAGCAGCGGGGGACGAGGTGAGCAGTACTTC. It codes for CASSGGRGEQYF.

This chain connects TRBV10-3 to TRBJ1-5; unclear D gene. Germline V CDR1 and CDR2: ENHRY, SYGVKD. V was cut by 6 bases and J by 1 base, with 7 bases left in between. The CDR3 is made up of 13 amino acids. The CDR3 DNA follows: TGTGCCATCAGGTCGGAGAGCAATCAGCCCCAGCATTTT. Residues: CAIRSESNQPQHF.

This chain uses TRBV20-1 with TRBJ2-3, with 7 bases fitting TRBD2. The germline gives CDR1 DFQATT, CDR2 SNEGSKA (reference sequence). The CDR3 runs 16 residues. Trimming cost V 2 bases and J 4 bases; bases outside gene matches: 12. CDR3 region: CSARPSGAAEPDTQYF. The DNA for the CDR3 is TGCAGTGCTAGACCTAGCGGAGCTGCTGAACCAGATACGCAGTATTTT.

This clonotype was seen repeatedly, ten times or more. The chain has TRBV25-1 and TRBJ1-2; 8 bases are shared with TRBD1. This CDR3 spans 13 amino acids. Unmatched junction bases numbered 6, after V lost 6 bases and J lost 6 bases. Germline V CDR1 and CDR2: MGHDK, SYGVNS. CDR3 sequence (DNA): TGTGCCAGCAGCGCTGGACAGGGCCATGGCTACACCTTC. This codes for CASSAGQGHGYTF.

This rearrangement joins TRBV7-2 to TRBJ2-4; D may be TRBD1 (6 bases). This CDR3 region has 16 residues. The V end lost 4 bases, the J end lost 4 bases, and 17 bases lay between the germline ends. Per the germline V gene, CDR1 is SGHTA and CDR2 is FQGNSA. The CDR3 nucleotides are TGTGCCAGCAGCTCCACAGGGTACATCCGAAAAAACATTCAGTACTTC. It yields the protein CASSSTGYIRKNIQYF.

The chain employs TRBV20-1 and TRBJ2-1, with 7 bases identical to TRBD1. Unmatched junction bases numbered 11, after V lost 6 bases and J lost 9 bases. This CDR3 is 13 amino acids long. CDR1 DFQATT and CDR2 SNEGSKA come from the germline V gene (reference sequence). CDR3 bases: TGCAGTGCGCGACAGGGACCGAGATGTGAGCAGTTCTTC. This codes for CSARQGPRCEQFF.

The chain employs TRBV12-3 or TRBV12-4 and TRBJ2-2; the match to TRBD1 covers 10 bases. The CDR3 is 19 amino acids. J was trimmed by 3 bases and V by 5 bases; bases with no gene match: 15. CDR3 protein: CASSAGLDRGLGDTGELFF. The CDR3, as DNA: TGTGCCAGCAGTGCGGGTCTCGACAGGGGGCTCGGGGACACCGGGGAGCTGTTTTTT.

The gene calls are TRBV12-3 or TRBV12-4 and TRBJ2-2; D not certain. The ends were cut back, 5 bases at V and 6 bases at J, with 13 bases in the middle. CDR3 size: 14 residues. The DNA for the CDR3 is TGTGCCAGCAGTAGCAGGTTGGGATCCGGGGAGCTGTTTTTT. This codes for CASSSRLGSGELFF.

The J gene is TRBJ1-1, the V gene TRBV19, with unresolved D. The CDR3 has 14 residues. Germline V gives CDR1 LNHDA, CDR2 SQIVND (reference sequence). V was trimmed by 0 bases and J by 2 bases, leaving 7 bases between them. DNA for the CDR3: TGTGCCAGTAGTATAGAAAAGGGCAACACTGAAGCTTTCTTT. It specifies CASSIEKGNTEAFF.

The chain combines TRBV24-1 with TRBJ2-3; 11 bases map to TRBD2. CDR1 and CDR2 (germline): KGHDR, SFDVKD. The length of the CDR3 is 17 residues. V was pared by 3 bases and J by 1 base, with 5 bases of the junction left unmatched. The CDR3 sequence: CATSDPSGGLGTDTQYF. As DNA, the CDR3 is TGTGCCACCAGTGATCCTAGCGGGGGGCTCGGCACAGATACGCAGTATTTT.

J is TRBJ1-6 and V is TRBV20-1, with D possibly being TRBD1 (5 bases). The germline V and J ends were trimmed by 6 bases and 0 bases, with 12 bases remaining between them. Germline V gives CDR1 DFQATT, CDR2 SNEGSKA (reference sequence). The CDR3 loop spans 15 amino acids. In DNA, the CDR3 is TGCAGTGCCCATTCAGGGAGCTCCTATAATTCACCCCTCCACTTT. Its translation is CSAHSGSSYNSPLHF.

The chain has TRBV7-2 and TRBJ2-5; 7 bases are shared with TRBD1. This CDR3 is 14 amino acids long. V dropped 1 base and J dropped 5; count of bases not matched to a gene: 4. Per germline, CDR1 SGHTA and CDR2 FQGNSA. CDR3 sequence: CASSLGQGWETQYF. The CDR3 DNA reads TGTGCCAGCAGCTTAGGACAGGGATGGGAGACCCAGTACTTC.

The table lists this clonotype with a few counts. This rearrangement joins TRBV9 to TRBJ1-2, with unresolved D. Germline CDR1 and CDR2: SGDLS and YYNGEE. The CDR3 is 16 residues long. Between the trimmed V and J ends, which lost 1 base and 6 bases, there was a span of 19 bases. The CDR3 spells CASSVIEGDQRNGYTF. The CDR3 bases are TGTGCCAGCAGCGTAATAGAGGGTGACCAGCGCAATGGCTACACCTTC. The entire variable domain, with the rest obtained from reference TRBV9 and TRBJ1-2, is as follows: DSGVTQTPKHLITATGQRVTLRCSPRSGDLSVYWYQQSLDQGLQFLIQYYNGEERAKGNILERFSAQQFPDLHSELNLSSLELGDSALYFCASSVIEGDQRNGYTFGSGTRLTVV.

Written as DNA, the CDR3 is TGTGCCAGCAGCCAAGATAAGGGTAGTAACGAGCAGTTCTTC. Amino acids: CASSQDKGSNEQFF. The V and J genes are TRBV3-1 and TRBJ2-1; D call uncertain. This CDR3 has 14 residues. V was trimmed by 0 bases and J by 10 bases, leaving 13 bases between them. CDR1 is LGHDT and CDR2 is YNNKEL in the germline V gene (reference sequence).

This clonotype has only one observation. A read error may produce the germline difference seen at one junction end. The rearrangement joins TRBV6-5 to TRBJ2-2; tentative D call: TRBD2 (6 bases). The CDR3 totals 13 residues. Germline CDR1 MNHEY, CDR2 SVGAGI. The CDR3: CARSDRGTGELFF. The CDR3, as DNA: TGTGCCCGCAGTGACCGGGGGACCGGGGAGCTGTTTTTT.

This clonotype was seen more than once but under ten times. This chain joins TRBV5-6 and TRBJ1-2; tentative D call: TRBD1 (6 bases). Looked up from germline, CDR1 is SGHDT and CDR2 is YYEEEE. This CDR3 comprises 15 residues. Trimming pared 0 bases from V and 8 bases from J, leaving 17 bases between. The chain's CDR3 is CASSLGTAFVWGYTF. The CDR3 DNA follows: TGTGCCAGCAGCTTGGGGACAGCTTTTGTATGGGGCTACACCTTC.

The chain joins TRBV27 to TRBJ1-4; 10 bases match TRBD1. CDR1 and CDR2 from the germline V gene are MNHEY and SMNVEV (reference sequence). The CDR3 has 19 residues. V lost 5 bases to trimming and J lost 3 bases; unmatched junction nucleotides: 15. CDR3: CASSPAGQGGSSANEKLFF. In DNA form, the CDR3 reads TGTGCCAGCAGTCCGGCTGGACAGGGGGGTTCGTCCGCTAATGAAAAACTGTTTTTT.